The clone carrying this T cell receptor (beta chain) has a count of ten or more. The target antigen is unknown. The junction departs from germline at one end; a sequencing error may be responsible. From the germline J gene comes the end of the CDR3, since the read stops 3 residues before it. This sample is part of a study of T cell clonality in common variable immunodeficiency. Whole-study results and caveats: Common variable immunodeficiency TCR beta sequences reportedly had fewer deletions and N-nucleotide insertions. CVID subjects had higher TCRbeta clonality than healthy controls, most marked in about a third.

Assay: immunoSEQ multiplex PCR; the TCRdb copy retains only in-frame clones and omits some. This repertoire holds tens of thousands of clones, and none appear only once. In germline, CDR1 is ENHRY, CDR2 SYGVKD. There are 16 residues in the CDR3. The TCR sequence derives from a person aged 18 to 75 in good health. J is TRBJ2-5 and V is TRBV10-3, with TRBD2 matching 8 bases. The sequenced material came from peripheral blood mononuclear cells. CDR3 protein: CAISKSAGGFGETQYF. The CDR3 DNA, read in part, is TGTGCCATCAGTAAGTCGGCGGGAGGTTTCGGTGAGACC.